The 27 T cell receptor beta chains reported below all come from one sample, sequenced in a study of cytomegalovirus exposure and HLA in healthy donors. The PCR used 60 Vbeta and 13 Jbeta primers. Some clones are missing from TCRdb's copy, which holds only in-frame ones; the method was immunoSEQ multiplex PCR. The sample holds about 150,000 clones; about 81% are singletons and the top ten take approximately 8.1%. The sequenced sample consisted of PBMCs. These receptors all come from a woman aged 45-65 years in good health and CMV-seropositive.

The J gene is TRBJ1-6, the V gene TRBV29-1, with 7 bases matching TRBD1. J was trimmed by 4 bases and V by 4 bases; bases with no gene match: 1. There are 13 residues in the CDR3. Germline V gene sequence: CDR1 SQVTM, CDR2 ANQGSEA. The CDR3 sequence is CSVARGYNSPLHF. CDR3 bases: TGCAGCGTTGCCAGGGGGTATAATTCACCCCTCCACTTT.

The J gene is TRBJ1-1, the V gene TRBV13, with D perhaps TRBD1 (5 bases). V was trimmed by 5 bases and J by 1 base, leaving 14 bases between them. The CDR3 is made up of 15 amino acids. The germline V gene encodes CDR1 PRHDT and CDR2 FYEKMQ (reference sequence). The CDR3 spells CASSPAGEGNTEAFF. The DNA for the CDR3 is TGTGCCAGCAGCCCCGCGGGGGAGGGGAACACTGAAGCTTTCTTT. Full variable domain (missing parts from reference TRBV13 and TRBJ1-1): AAGVIQSPRHLIKEKRETATLKCYPIPRHDTVYWYQQGPGQDPQFLISFYEKMQSDKGSIPDRFSAQQFSDYHSELNMSSLELGDSALYFCASSPAGEGNTEAFFGQGTRLTVV.

The chain joins TRBV7-3 to TRBJ2-1; 10 nucleotides agree with TRBD2. Germline V lookup: CDR1 SGHTA, CDR2 FQGTGA. The CDR3 is 17 residues long. V shed 5 bases and J 3 bases; nucleotides not matched to a gene: 10. The CDR3 is CASSPRTSGTSYNEQFF. As DNA, the CDR3 is TGTGCCAGCAGCCCCCGGACTAGCGGCACAAGCTACAATGAGCAGTTCTTC.

The rearrangement joins TRBV28 to TRBJ1-2, with D tentatively TRBD1 (5 bases). Trimming removed 3 bases at V and 3 bases at J, with 11 bases between. Germline V gene lookup returns CDR1 MDHEN and CDR2 SYDVKM. This CDR3 has 14 amino acids. DNA for the CDR3: TGTGCCAGCAGTTTTCTCGGGGGGGACTATGGCTACACCTTC. Protein sequence: CASSFLGGDYGYTF.

The chain recombines TRBV7-9 with TRBJ2-2, with no clear D. Germline CDR1 and CDR2: SEHNR and FQNEAQ (reference sequence). The V and J ends lost 2 bases and 4 bases respectively, with 14 bases between them. The CDR3 totals 16 residues. The CDR3 DNA reads TGTGCCAGCAGCTTAAGTCGAAGCGTATCCACCGGGGAGCTGTTTTTT. Its protein is CASSLSRSVSTGELFF.

The DNA of the CDR3 is TGTGCCAGCAGCTCCAGACAAAGTCCCTACGAGCAGTACTTC. Protein sequence: CASSSRQSPYEQYF. The J gene is TRBJ2-7, the V gene TRBV5-4; D is undetermined. The V and J ends lost 3 bases and 2 bases respectively, with 12 bases between them. CDR1 and CDR2 (germline): SGHNT, YYREEE (reference sequence). The CDR3 runs 14 residues. The full variable domain, with the rest looked up from reference TRBV5-4 and TRBJ2-7, is ETGVTQSPTHLIKTRGQQVTLRCSSQSGHNTVSWYQQALGQGPQFIFQYYREEENGRGNFPPRFSGLQFPNYSSELNVNALELDDSALYLCASSSRQSPYEQYFGPGTRLTVT.

CDR3 amino acids: CASSSRGRAPYNEQFF. CDR3 DNA: TGTGCCAGCAGCTCACGCGGGAGGGCCCCCTACAATGAGCAGTTCTTC. The chain is built from TRBV11-2 and TRBJ2-1; 9 nucleotides match TRBD2. Trimming removed 4 bases from V and 2 bases from J; junction bases left unmatched: 6. This CDR3 has 16 amino acids. Germline V gene sequence: CDR1 SGHAT, CDR2 FQNNGV.

V gene TRBV7-6 combines with J gene TRBJ2-5; D is unresolved. This CDR3 has 13 amino acids. CDR1 is SGHVS, CDR2 FNYEAQ, per germline. Trimming removed 5 bases at V and 2 bases at J, with 9 bases between. CDR3 sequence reads: CASSNDWQETQYF. The CDR3 bases are TGTGCCAGCAGCAACGACTGGCAAGAGACCCAGTACTTC.

Of note for this clone: The junction differs from germline at one of its ends, possibly a read error. V gene TRBV30 combines with J gene TRBJ1-1, with a possible D match to TRBD1 (5 bases). The CDR3 is 11 residues long. Germline V CDR1 and CDR2: GTSNPN, SVGIG (reference sequence). CDR3 bases: TGTGCCTGCCCAGGTTCTACCGGGGGTCTCTTT. Its translation is CACPGSTGGLF.

The chain recombines TRBV2 with TRBJ2-5; D might be TRBD1 (6 bases). The CDR3 loop spans 13 amino acids. V lost 6 bases to trimming and J lost 11 bases, with 19 bases between them. CDR1 and CDR2 (germline): SNHLY, FYNNEI. As DNA, the CDR3 is TGTGCCAGCAGGCGACAGGAAGGGTATGGGCAGTACTTC. This gives the protein CASRRQEGYGQYF. The full variable domain, its missing parts supplied by reference TRBV2 and TRBJ2-5, is EPEVTQTPSHQVTQMGQEVILRCVPISNHLYFYWYRQILGQKVEFLVSFYNNEISEKSEIFDDQFSVERPDGSNFTLKIRSTKLEDSAMYFCASRRQEGYGQYFGPGTRLLVL.

About this clone itself: An end of the junction differs from the germline gene, which may be a read error. V gene TRBV29-1 combines with J gene TRBJ1-2; unclear D gene. The CDR3 is made up of 11 amino acids. CDR1 is SQVTM, CDR2 ANQGSEA, per germline. The CDR3 sequence: CSAAENYGYTF. DNA of the CDR3: TGCAGCGCCGCAGAGAACTACGGCTACACCTTC.

Sample share makes this clone medium-sized. The CDR3 nucleotides read TGTGCCAGCGGACCCGACAGGAACACTGAAGCTTTCTTT. Its protein is CASGPDRNTEAFF. J is TRBJ1-1 and V is TRBV11-2, with D tentatively TRBD1 (5 bases). V shed 8 bases and J shed 1 base, with 11 bases lying between them. CDR1 is SGHAT, CDR2 FQNNGV, per germline. The CDR3 has 13 amino acids. The complete variable domain, with remaining parts taken from reference TRBV11-2 and TRBJ1-1, reads EAGVAQSPRYKIIEKRQSVAFWCNPISGHATLYWYQQILGQGPKLLIQFQNNGVVDDSQLPKDRFSAERLKGVDSTLKIQPAKLEDSAVYLCASGPDRNTEAFFGQGTRLTVV.

V usage is TRBV18 and J usage is TRBJ2-5; tentatively, D is TRBD2 (6 bases). This CDR3 comprises 18 residues. Trimming pared 6 bases from V and 7 bases from J, leaving 30 bases between. Per germline, CDR1 KGHSH and CDR2 LQKENI. In DNA form, the CDR3 reads TGTGCCAGCTCGCTCGCCCTCTTCAGCGGGCCAACCTCCAGGACCCAGTACTTC. Amino acid sequence: CASSLALFSGPTSRTQYF.

The gene calls are TRBV28 and TRBJ1-2, with a weak D call TRBD1 (5 bases). This CDR3 is 14 amino acids long. Deletions cut 0 bases from V and 7 bases from J, with 12 bases between. Germline V CDR1 and CDR2: MDHEN, SYDVKM. CDR3 in DNA: TGTGCCAGCAGTTTATGGACAGCTGAAGTTGGCTACACCTTC. Amino acids: CASSLWTAEVGYTF.

V and J are TRBV7-9 and TRBJ1-4; D is possibly TRBD1 (6 bases). The CDR3 has 15 amino acids. Germline loops: CDR1 SEHNR, CDR2 FQNEAQ (reference sequence). Trimming stripped 4 bases from V and 5 bases from J, with 14 bases between. The CDR3 DNA is TGTGCCAGCAGCTCCCGGGGGGCAGTCAATGAAAAACTGTTTTTT. This codes for CASSSRGAVNEKLFF.

The chain carries TRBV5-1 and TRBJ1-1; D not resolved. With 4 bases removed from V and 5 bases from J, the gap between germline ends came to 12 bases. The CDR3 covers 13 residues. Germline assignment: CDR1 SGHRS and CDR2 YFSETQ. The CDR3 DNA reads as TGCGCCAGCAGCGGAGATTATAAGACTGAAGCTTTCTTT. It yields the protein CASSGDYKTEAFF.

The chain joins TRBV5-1 to TRBJ1-6; D is ambiguous. The CDR3 length is 14 residues. In germline, CDR1 is SGHRS, CDR2 YFSETQ. V was pared by 0 bases and J by 8 bases, with 9 bases between. In DNA form, the CDR3 reads TGCGCCAGCAGCTTGGGACAATACGATTCACCCCTCCACTTT. Translating it yields CASSLGQYDSPLHF.

The chain has TRBV2 and TRBJ2-5, with D maybe TRBD1 (6 bases). The germline gives CDR1 SNHLY, CDR2 FYNNEI. Trimming shortened V by 6 bases and J by 0 bases, and 20 bases separated the two germline ends. CDR3 length: 17 residues. CDR3 residues: CASRYNRDIGYQETQYF. CDR3 DNA sequence: TGTGCCAGCAGGTATAACCGGGACATCGGGTACCAAGAGACCCAGTACTTC.

The chain is built from TRBV29-1 and TRBJ2-5; possibly TRBD1 for D (5 bases). V was shortened by 3 bases and J by 5 bases, with 13 bases between the two germline ends. Germline CDR1 SQVTM, CDR2 ANQGSEA. The CDR3 is 13 amino acids. CDR3 loop: CSVESGAGETQYF. CDR3 sequence (DNA): TGCAGCGTTGAGAGTGGGGCTGGGGAGACCCAGTACTTC.

The chain couples TRBV19 to TRBJ1-2; D uncertain. The germline V and J ends were trimmed by 3 bases and 5 bases, with 13 bases remaining between them. The CDR3 covers 14 residues. Germline lookup yields CDR1 LNHDA and CDR2 SQIVND (reference sequence). The CDR3 DNA follows: TGTGCCAGTAGTATTCTAGCAGGATTATATGGCTACACCTTC. Its translation: CASSILAGLYGYTF. The full variable domain, completed using reference TRBV19 and TRBJ1-2, is DGGITQSPKYLFRKEGQNVTLSCEQNLNHDAMYWYRQDPGQGLRLIYYSQIVNDFQKGDIAEGYSVSREKKESFPLTVTSAQKNPTAFYLCASSILAGLYGYTFGSGTRLTVV.

The V call is TRBV5-6, the J call TRBJ2-7, with D uncertain. The CDR3 contains 13 residues. Trimming removed 0 bases at V and 3 bases at J, with 7 bases between. CDR1 SGHDT and CDR2 YYEEEE come from the germline V gene. The CDR3 sequence: CASSLVQNYEQYF. CDR3 DNA sequence: TGTGCCAGCAGCTTGGTACAAAACTACGAGCAGTACTTC.

The rearrangement uses TRBV11-2 and TRBJ1-6, with 7 positions matching TRBD1. The germline CDR1 and CDR2 sequences are SGHAT and FQNNGV. The trim removed 5 bases at V and 11 bases at J, leaving 6 bases unmatched. The CDR3 is made up of 13 amino acids. The CDR3, as DNA: TGTGCCAGCAGCCAACAGACAGGGACACCCCTCCACTTT. This encodes CASSQQTGTPLHF.

The chain combines TRBV6-1 with TRBJ2-7; TRBD1 matches at 11 bases. The germline V gene encodes CDR1 MNHNS and CDR2 SASEGT. V was pared by 7 bases and J by 0 bases, with 5 bases of the junction left unmatched. This CDR3 is built from 15 residues. In DNA, the CDR3 is TGTGCCAGCACAACCGGGACAGGGGGCTCCTACGAGCAGTACTTC. Protein product: CASTTGTGGSYEQYF.

This clone has only one observation. This chain joins TRBV6-1 and TRBJ2-7; maybe TRBD1 (5 bases). V gave up 5 bases and J gave up 3 bases, with 5 bases separating them. Looked up from germline, CDR1 is MNHNS and CDR2 is SASEGT. This CDR3 spans 11 amino acids. The CDR3 DNA follows: TGTGCCAGCAGTAGGGGCTACGAGCAGTACTTC. Translation: CASSRGYEQYF.

CDR3 residues: CASSSNGLNTEAFF. CDR3 DNA sequence: TGTGCCAGCAGCTCCAACGGGTTGAACACTGAAGCTTTCTTT. The gene calls are TRBV7-3 and TRBJ1-1; D is undetermined. In germline, CDR1 is SGHTA, CDR2 FQGTGA. The CDR3 runs 14 residues. V lost 4 bases to trimming and J lost 0 bases, with 9 bases between them.

In this sample, this clone turned up once. The chain is built from TRBV6-1 and TRBJ2-5; 11 bases are a match to TRBD1. CDR1 and CDR2 (germline): MNHNS, SASEGT. V lost 4 bases, J lost 5 bases, and 9 bases stayed unmatched. The CDR3 loop spans 16 amino acids. The CDR3 DNA follows: TGTGCCAGCAGTGGCAGGACAGGGGGCAGGGGGGAGACCCAGTACTTC. Translated, it gives CASSGRTGGRGETQYF.

The rearrangement joins TRBV5-1 to TRBJ1-2; weak D call: TRBD1 (6 bases). Looked up from germline, CDR1 is SGHRS and CDR2 is YFSETQ. The CDR3 spans 14 residues. V was trimmed by 3 bases and J by 7 bases, leaving 16 bases between them. CDR3 region: CASSWQGGAGGYTF. The CDR3 region has the DNA TGCGCCAGCAGCTGGCAAGGGGGGGCAGGTGGCTACACCTTC.